What follows are 30 T cell receptor beta chains derived from one specimen sequenced in a study of blood T cell repertoires in COVID-19. The data were produced by immunoSEQ multiplex PCR, yet TCRdb's version contains in-frame clones alone and is incomplete. The repertoire holds hundreds of thousands of clones, 82% seen once, with around 12% in the top ten. The sample taken for sequencing was peripheral blood. The receptors stem from a woman aged 55-69 years with active or convalescent COVID-19.

Details on this clone: The sample contains more than one DNA sequence encoding this CDR3. The chain uses TRBV6-5 and TRBJ1-2; D is possibly TRBD1 (5 bases). The length of the CDR3 is 15 residues. Germline CDR1 MNHEY, CDR2 SVGAGI. Trimming shortened V by 0 bases and J by 1 base, and 9 bases separated the two germline ends. The CDR3 nucleotides read TGTGCCAGCAGTTACTCAGCAGGGAATAACTATGGCTACACCTTC. Encoded protein: CASSYSAGNNYGYTF.

The J gene is TRBJ2-2, the V gene TRBV6-6; TRBD2 matches 12 bases. Germline values: CDR1 MNHNY, CDR2 SVGAGI (reference sequence). The length of the CDR3 is 18 residues. Trimming removed 5 bases from V and 1 base from J; junction bases left unmatched: 8. The CDR3 DNA is TGTGCCAGCAGTCTGCTAGCGGGGGGGCGTGGGAACACCGGGGAGCTGTTTTTT. As protein: CASSLLAGGRGNTGELFF.

This clone was observed a single time. This chain joins TRBV6-1 and TRBJ1-1; maybe TRBD1 (5 bases). The CDR3 runs to 14 residues. From germline, CDR1 is MNHNS and CDR2 SASEGT. V lost 0 bases and J lost 5, with 10 bases in between. The CDR3 reads CASSEAPRGTEAFF. As DNA, the CDR3 is TGTGCCAGCAGTGAAGCACCTCGGGGGACTGAAGCTTTCTTT.

The gene calls are TRBV19 and TRBJ2-3; 9 bases line up with TRBD2. V shed 4 bases, J shed 6 bases, and the junction held 8 bases outside the gene matches. The germline gives CDR1 LNHDA, CDR2 SQIVND (reference sequence). The CDR3 totals 15 residues. CDR3 DNA: TGTGCCAGTAGTACCGGGACTAGCTTTTCGGATACGCAGTATTTT. This encodes CASSTGTSFSDTQYF.

The V gene is TRBV6-5, the J gene TRBJ2-7; TRBD1 matches 8 bases. After removal of 4 bases from V and 3 bases from J, the junction contained 5 bases not matched to a gene. This CDR3 has 14 amino acids. Germline lookup yields CDR1 MNHEY and CDR2 SVGAGI. CDR3 DNA sequence: TGTGCCAGCAGTTCCCCCGGGACAGGCTACGAGCAGTACTTC. Protein sequence: CASSSPGTGYEQYF.

The V and J genes are TRBV1 and TRBJ2-6; no check of the table's D call, TRBD2, against the DNA was made. TRBV1 has pseudogene status. This CDR3 comprises 21 residues. DNA of the CDR3: TGCACCAGCAGCCAAGAGGCCTCTGAGCGGGGGGGCCAAACTGGGGCCAACGTCCTGACTTTC. Residues: CTSSQEASERGGQTGANVLTF.

This sequence joins TRBV2 and TRBJ1-2; 9 bases are a match to TRBD1. V shed 5 bases, J shed 8 bases, and the junction held 9 bases outside the gene matches. Germline CDR1 and CDR2: SNHLY and FYNNEI. CDR3 length equals 14 residues. CDR3 nucleotides: TGTGCCAGCAGTACCCGGGGACAGGGAGGCGGCTACACCTTC. Translating it yields CASSTRGQGGGYTF. The full variable domain, with the rest looked up from reference TRBV2 and TRBJ1-2, is EPEVTQTPSHQVTQMGQEVILRCVPISNHLYFYWYRQILGQKVEFLVSFYNNEISEKSEIFDDQFSVERPDGSNFTLKIRSTKLEDSAMYFCASSTRGQGGGYTFGSGTRLTVV.

The V and J genes are TRBV27 and TRBJ2-3; no definite D call. Per germline, CDR1 MNHEY and CDR2 SMNVEV (reference sequence). The CDR3 is 12 amino acids. V lost 3 bases and J lost 2, with 3 bases in between. The CDR3 region is CASSFNTDTQYF. The CDR3 DNA reads as TGTGCCAGCAGTTTTAACACAGATACGCAGTATTTT.

The chain uses TRBV6-2 or TRBV6-3 and TRBJ1-2; 10 bases agree with TRBD1. CDR1 and CDR2 from the germline V gene are MNHEY and SVGEGT. Unmatched junction bases numbered 10, after V lost 4 bases and J lost 8 bases. There are 15 residues in the CDR3. In DNA form, the CDR3 reads TGTGCCAGCAGTTTGGAATACGGACAGGGGGACGGCTACACCTTC. Translating gives CASSLEYGQGDGYTF.

The chain uses TRBV7-9 and TRBJ2-7; 8 bases map to TRBD2. Losses at the gene ends were 5 bases for V and 0 bases for J; bases not matched to a gene: 3. Germline V lookup: CDR1 SEHNR, CDR2 FQNEAQ (reference sequence). The length of the CDR3 is 14 residues. CDR3 in DNA: TGTGCCAGCAGCCGGGGGGGAAGCTCCTACGAGCAGTACTTC. Its protein product is CASSRGGSSYEQYF. The variable domain in full, completed from reference TRBV7-9 and TRBJ2-7, reads DTGVSQNPRHKITKRGQNVTFRCDPISEHNRLYWYRQTLGQGPEFLTYFQNEAQLEKSRLLSDRFSAERPKGSFSTLEIQRTEQGDSAMYLCASSRGGSSYEQYFGPGTRLTVT.

The chain is built from TRBV6-5 and TRBJ1-6; D gene unclear. The V end lost 10 bases, the J end lost 14 bases, and 15 bases lay between the germline ends. CDR3 length equals 11 residues. From germline, CDR1 is MNHEY and CDR2 SVGAGI. CDR3 nucleotides: TGTGCCACCTCCCTGGCGGGAGCCCTCCACTTT. This sequence encodes CATSLAGALHF.

This clone was seen a handful of times. CDR3 loop: CASGPFIYEQYF. CDR3 sequence (DNA): TGTGCTAGTGGCCCCTTTATCTACGAGCAGTACTTC. The rearrangement uses TRBV12-5 and TRBJ2-7; D ambiguous. Germline CDR1 is LGHNT and CDR2 is FRNRAP. The CDR3 loop spans 12 amino acids. Trimming shortened V by 6 bases and J by 3 bases, and 9 bases separated the two germline ends.

The gene calls are TRBV9 and TRBJ2-5, with 7 positions matching TRBD2. Per the germline V gene, CDR1 is SGDLS and CDR2 is YYNGEE. Unmatched junction bases numbered 1, after V lost 0 bases and J lost 5 bases. The CDR3 sequence is 13 residues long. Here the CDR3 DNA reads TGTGCCAGCAGCGTAGCGGGAGGTGAGACCCAGTACTTC. Translating gives CASSVAGGETQYF.

The CDR3 sequence is CASSPTSLQETQYF. The CDR3, as DNA: TGTGCCAGCAGCCCGACTAGCTTACAAGAGACCCAGTACTTC. The chain is built from TRBV5-4 and TRBJ2-5, with 7 bases aligning to TRBD2. The CDR3 length is 14 residues. Germline CDR1 SGHNT, CDR2 YYREEE (reference sequence). V shed 4 bases and J 2 bases; nucleotides not matched to a gene: 5.

The chain uses TRBV5-1 and TRBJ1-5, with D possibly being TRBD1 (6 bases). Trimming removed 4 bases from V and 2 bases from J, with 16 bases in between. CDR1 and CDR2 from the germline V gene are SGHRS and YFSETQ. CDR3 length: 16 amino acids. CDR3 residues: CASSVPRQVGNQPQHF. The CDR3 bases are TGCGCCAGCAGCGTACCACGACAGGTTGGCAATCAGCCCCAGCATTTT.

The chain recombines TRBV18 with TRBJ1-3; 7 nucleotides align to TRBD1. This CDR3 is 16 amino acids long. Looked up from germline, CDR1 is KGHSH and CDR2 is LQKENI. The V and J ends lost 4 bases and 0 bases, in that order; junction bases with no gene match: 6. In nucleotides, the CDR3 is TGTGCCAGCTCACAAGGGACAGCTCTCTCTGGAAACACCATATATTTT. The encoded protein is CASSQGTALSGNTIYF.

The V gene is TRBV24-1, the J gene TRBJ1-2; D may be TRBD1 (5 bases). Germline CDR1 reads KGHDR; CDR2 reads SFDVKD. The CDR3 spans 16 residues. Trimming removed 4 bases at V and 4 bases at J, with 18 bases between. CDR3 bases: TGTGCCACCAGTGACGATACTACAGACAGTATCTATGGCTACACCTTC. Its protein is CATSDDTTDSIYGYTF.

In its sample, this clone was seen many times. V gene TRBV6-1 combines with J gene TRBJ1-5; tentatively, D is TRBD1 (5 bases). The length of the CDR3 is 13 residues. V was clipped by 0 bases and J by 7 bases, with 7 bases between them. The germline CDR1 and CDR2 sequences are MNHNS and SASEGT. The CDR3: CASSEAQGQPQHF. The CDR3 nucleotides read TGTGCCAGCAGTGAAGCCCAGGGACAGCCCCAGCATTTT.

V and J are TRBV30 and TRBJ2-4; TRBD1 might be the D (7 bases). CDR3 length: 15 amino acids. In germline, CDR1 is GTSNPN, CDR2 SVGIG (reference sequence). The V and J ends lost 0 bases and 9 bases respectively, with 18 bases between them. The CDR3 nucleotides are TGTGCCTGGAGTGTACCGGGCCAGGGGGGCTTCATTCAGTACTTC. Its protein is CAWSVPGQGGFIQYF.

V and J are TRBV7-9 and TRBJ1-2, with D maybe TRBD1 (6 bases). The CDR3 covers 14 residues. Germline lookup yields CDR1 SEHNR and CDR2 FQNEAQ (reference sequence). Trimming took 1 base from V and 2 from J, leaving 8 bases between them. DNA of the CDR3: TGTGCCAGCAGCTTAGGACAGGAGAACTATGGCTACACCTTC. It is translated as CASSLGQENYGYTF.

This clone was picked up one time. The chain has TRBV7-3 and TRBJ1-2; possibly TRBD1 for D (5 bases). There are 14 residues in the CDR3. The germline V gene has CDR1 SGHTA and CDR2 FQGTGA. V was shortened by 5 bases and J by 5 bases, with 15 bases between the two germline ends. The CDR3 reads CASSPGPGGYGYTF. CDR3 sequence (DNA): TGTGCCAGCAGCCCGGGCCCCGGGGGTTATGGCTACACCTTC.

This chain connects TRBV6-5 to TRBJ1-5; D remains unclear. CDR3 length: 15 residues. Germline V gives CDR1 MNHEY, CDR2 SVGAGI. V lost 0 bases and J 5 bases, leaving 11 bases between the germline ends. CDR3 sequence reads: CASSYSAGLDQPQHF. The CDR3 DNA is TGTGCCAGCAGTTACTCAGCTGGGCTGGATCAGCCCCAGCATTTT.

The chain joins TRBV5-8 to TRBJ1-2; D gene uncertain. Trimming pared 6 bases from V and 10 bases from J, leaving 22 bases between. The CDR3 is made up of 14 amino acids. Germline lookup yields CDR1 SGHTS and CDR2 YDEGEE. Here the CDR3 DNA reads TGTGCCAGCACCGCTGCGGGGTCGCGTGTGACCTACACCTTC. Protein product: CASTAAGSRVTYTF.

This chain joins TRBV18 and TRBJ1-6; no clear D gene. V was clipped by 3 bases and J by 10 bases, with 10 bases between them. This CDR3 contains 13 residues. Germline loops: CDR1 KGHSH, CDR2 LQKENI. The CDR3 DNA sequence: TGTGCCAGCTCACCTCGGGGTGGGTCACCCCTCCACTTT. Translated, it gives CASSPRGGSPLHF.

This chain links TRBV2 with TRBJ1-2, with a possible D match to TRBD1 (5 bases). The CDR3 is 14 residues long. The germline V gene has CDR1 SNHLY and CDR2 FYNNEI. With 4 bases removed from V and 5 bases from J, the gap between germline ends came to 14 bases. CDR3 DNA sequence: TGTGCCAGCAGTGGTAGGGGCGCACTTTATGGCTACACCTTC. The encoded protein is CASSGRGALYGYTF.

The V call is TRBV18, the J call TRBJ1-1, with D possibly being TRBD1 (5 bases). V lost 3 bases and J 6 bases, leaving 20 bases between the germline ends. Germline-derived CDR1 and CDR2 are KGHSH and LQKENI. CDR3 length: 16 residues. The CDR3 nucleotides read TGTGCCAGCTCACCCCAAAACGGGGGTCGAGGGGCTGAAGCTTTCTTT. Protein: CASSPQNGGRGAEAFF.

The genes are TRBV30 and TRBJ1-1; D is unresolved. The CDR3 spans 11 residues. CDR1 and CDR2 (germline): GTSNPN, SVGIG (reference sequence). Between the trimmed V and J ends, which lost 0 bases and 6 bases, there was a span of 5 bases. CDR3 bases: TGTGCCTGGAGTGTCATGTCTGAAGCTTTCTTT. Translating gives CAWSVMSEAFF. Using reference TRBV30 and TRBJ1-1 for the parts outside the CDR3, the full variable domain is SQTIHQWPATLVQPVGSPLSLECTVEGTSNPNLYWYRQAAGRGLQLLFYSVGIGQISSEVPQNLSASRPQDRQFILSSKKLLLSDSGFYLCAWSVMSEAFFGQGTRLTVV.

V is TRBV12-3 or TRBV12-4 and J is TRBJ1-2, with a tentative D call TRBD1 (5 bases). V was cut by 5 bases and J by 8 bases, with 12 bases left in between. The CDR3 has 12 residues. CDR3 sequence (DNA): TGTGCCAGCAGTCTAAATGGGGGGGGCTACACCTTC. The encoded protein is CASSLNGGGYTF.

J is TRBJ2-5 and V is TRBV5-1, with 10 bases that match TRBD2. This CDR3 contains 17 residues. With V trimmed by 2 bases and J by 2 bases, 9 bases remained unmatched. Per the germline V gene, CDR1 is SGHRS and CDR2 is YFSETQ. This CDR3 is CASSLGILGLAQETQYF. In nucleotides, the CDR3 is TGCGCCAGCAGCTTAGGTATCCTGGGACTAGCGCAAGAGACCCAGTACTTC. The variable domain in full, completed from reference TRBV5-1 and TRBJ2-5, reads KAGVTQTPRYLIKTRGQQVTLSCSPISGHRSVSWYQQTPGQGLQFLFEYFSETQRNKGNFPGRFSGRQFSNSRSEMNVSTLELGDSALYLCASSLGILGLAQETQYFGPGTRLLVL.

V is TRBV3-1 (or the pseudogene TRBV3-2) and J is TRBJ1-4, with D perhaps TRBD1 (5 bases). This CDR3 has 12 residues. V lost 1 base and J lost 8, with 5 bases in between. Germline V lookup: CDR1 LGHDT, CDR2 YNNKEL (reference sequence). CDR3 protein: CASSQGTEKLFF. Here the CDR3 DNA reads TGTGCCAGCAGCCAAGGGACAGAAAAACTGTTTTTT.